This T cell receptor (beta chain) stems from a study of tumor and adjacent non-tumor tissue in lung cancer. This clonotype was picked up many times. This sample's RNA came from whole unsorted tissue. A modified ARM-PCR protocol with three rounds of nested PCR amplified TCRbeta. Using its own MiXCR run on the multiplex PCR reads, TCRdb lists one record per CDR3 protein. The sample lists under 95,000 distinct CDR3 sequences, 61% occurring once. There are 13 residues in the CDR3. Germline assignment: CDR1 GTSNPN and CDR2 SVGIG (reference sequence). The V segment lost 4 bases and the J segment 9 bases; nucleotides outside the gene matches: 9.

Specimen: lung tumor tissue. The clonotype comes from a man in his 70s with non-small cell lung cancer. The chain recombines TRBV30 with TRBJ2-1; 7 positions match TRBD2. CDR3 sequence (DNA): TGTGCCTGGATCCGGGGGGTGAAGGCTGAGCAGTTCTTC. Translation gives CAWIRGVKAEQFF. The complete variable domain, with remaining parts taken from reference TRBV30 and TRBJ2-1, reads SQTIHQWPATLVQPVGSPLSLECTVEGTSNPNLYWYRQAAGRGLQLLFYSVGIGQISSEVPQNLSASRPQDRQFILSSKKLLLSDSGFYLCAWIRGVKAEQFFGPGTRLTVL.